This T cell receptor beta chain is from a study of CD8 T cells in Susac syndrome. With random hexamers, about 0.5 to 1 ug RNA was reverse transcribed. TCRdb independently ran MiXCR on the immunoSEQ multiplex PCR reads; one entry per CDR3 protein. The table records some 150,000 distinct CDR3 sequences, 90% to 95% of them present only once. This TCR derives from a human donor with Susac syndrome. The sequenced material came from CD4+ T cells from PBMCs.

CDR3 in amino acids: CSAGTSGGYTGELFF. The CDR3 nucleotides are TGCAGCGCCGGGACTAGCGGGGGCTACACCGGGGAGCTGTTTTTT. The V call is TRBV29-1, the J call TRBJ2-2; TRBD2 matches at 14 bases. This CDR3 has 15 residues. Germline V gives CDR1 SQVTM, CDR2 ANQGSEA. V lost 7 bases and J lost 3; bases outside the gene matches: 4.